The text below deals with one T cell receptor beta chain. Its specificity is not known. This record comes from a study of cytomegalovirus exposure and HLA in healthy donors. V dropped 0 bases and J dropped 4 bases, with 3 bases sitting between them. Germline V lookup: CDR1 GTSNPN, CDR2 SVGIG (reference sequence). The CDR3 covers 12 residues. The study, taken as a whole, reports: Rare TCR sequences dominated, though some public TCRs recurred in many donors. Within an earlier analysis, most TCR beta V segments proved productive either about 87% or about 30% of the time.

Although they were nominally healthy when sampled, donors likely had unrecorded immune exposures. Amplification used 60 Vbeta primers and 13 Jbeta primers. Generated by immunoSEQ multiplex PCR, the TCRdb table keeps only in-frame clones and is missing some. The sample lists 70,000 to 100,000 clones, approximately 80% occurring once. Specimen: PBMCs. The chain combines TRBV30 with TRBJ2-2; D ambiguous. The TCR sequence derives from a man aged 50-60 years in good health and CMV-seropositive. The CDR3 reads CAWSVLTGELFF. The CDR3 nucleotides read TGTGCCTGGAGTGTACTCACCGGGGAGCTGTTTTTT.